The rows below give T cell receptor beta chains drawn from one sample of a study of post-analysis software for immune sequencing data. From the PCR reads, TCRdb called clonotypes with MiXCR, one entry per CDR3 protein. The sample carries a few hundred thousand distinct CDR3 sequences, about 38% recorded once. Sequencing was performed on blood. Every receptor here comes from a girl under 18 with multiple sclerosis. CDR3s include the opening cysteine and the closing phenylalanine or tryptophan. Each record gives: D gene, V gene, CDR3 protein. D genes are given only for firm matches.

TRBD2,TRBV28,CASSPTSGRRYYEQYF
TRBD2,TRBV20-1,CSARSLGTSEYNEQFF
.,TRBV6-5,CASSYARPYGELFF
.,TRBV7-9,CASSLERENTEAFF
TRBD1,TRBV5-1,CASNLGGTYNEQFF
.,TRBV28,CASSSRITSNQPQHF
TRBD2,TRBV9,CASSKRTSGGFTDTQYF
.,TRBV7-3,CASSPNPAVNGYTF
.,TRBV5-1,CASSLEGGNEQFF
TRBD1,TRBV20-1,CSVRQGALSNQPQHF
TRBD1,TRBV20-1,CSAGQGARYGYTF
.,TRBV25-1,CASSEYGGGGNSEQFF
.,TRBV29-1,CSVQLAQETQYF
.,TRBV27,CASSLLEERVSTDTQYF
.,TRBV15,CSTSRRSGTSTDTQYF
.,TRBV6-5,CASSYYGSYEQYF
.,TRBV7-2,CASSLEVKTQYF
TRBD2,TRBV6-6,CASSSNGGLGVVEQFF
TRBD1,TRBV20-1,CSAPIGAGGPRSPLHF
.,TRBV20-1,CSASRTGLLETQYF
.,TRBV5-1,CASSLKDARGKQFF
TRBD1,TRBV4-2,CASSQSGTGTGSYGYTF
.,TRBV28,CASSSPARDRFHNSPLHF
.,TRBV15,CATSRDQGLGYTF
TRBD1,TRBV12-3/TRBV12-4,CASSSRIRDREGGLPNTEAFF
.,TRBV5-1,CASSLGLFESSYNEQFF
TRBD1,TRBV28,CASSSMDRAVSEAFF
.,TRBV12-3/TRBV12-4,CASSFFRSRSDTNYGYTF
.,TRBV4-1,CASSLRQATSHEQFF
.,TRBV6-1,CASSEDPRDEQYF
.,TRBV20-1,CSAFGTHKGDTQYF
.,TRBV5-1,CASSLLREPSDTQYF
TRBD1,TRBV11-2,CASSLGDRGLNTEAFF
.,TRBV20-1,CSAQEIRYGYTF
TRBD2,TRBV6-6,CASSRELSGRNGEQYF
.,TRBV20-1,CSAREGSGNTEAFF
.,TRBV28,CASSWLDNYGDTF
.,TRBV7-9,CASSLNAGALRDEQFF
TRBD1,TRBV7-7,CASSLGTGLKTQYF
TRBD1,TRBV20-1,CSARGSGTGGLGSNQPQHF
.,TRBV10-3,CAISESSKPSHEQYF
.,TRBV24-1,CATSVGADTQYF
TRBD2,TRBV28,CASSQGERGGPDTQYF
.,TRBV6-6,CASSPGTDTQYF
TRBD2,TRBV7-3,CASSLTAGGGTDTQYF
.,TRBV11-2,CASSESQVYGYTF
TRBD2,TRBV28,CASSLIPAGRETQYF
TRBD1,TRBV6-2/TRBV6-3,CASSHRGPSNQPQHF
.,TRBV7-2,CASSLAGGGAYEQYF
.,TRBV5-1,CASSGDVGLRYF
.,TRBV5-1,CASSSLQGSSYEQYF
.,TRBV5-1,CASTGRGVNEQFF
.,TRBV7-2,CASSLPQQPQHF
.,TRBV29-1,CSVQTDRSEAFF
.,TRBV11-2,CASSLYASTDTQYF
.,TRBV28,CASSTTGLGHWTDTQYF
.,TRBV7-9,CASSPLDEQYF
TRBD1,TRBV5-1,CASGPGQPNGNEQFF
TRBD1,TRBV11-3,CASSLGGTALNTGELFF